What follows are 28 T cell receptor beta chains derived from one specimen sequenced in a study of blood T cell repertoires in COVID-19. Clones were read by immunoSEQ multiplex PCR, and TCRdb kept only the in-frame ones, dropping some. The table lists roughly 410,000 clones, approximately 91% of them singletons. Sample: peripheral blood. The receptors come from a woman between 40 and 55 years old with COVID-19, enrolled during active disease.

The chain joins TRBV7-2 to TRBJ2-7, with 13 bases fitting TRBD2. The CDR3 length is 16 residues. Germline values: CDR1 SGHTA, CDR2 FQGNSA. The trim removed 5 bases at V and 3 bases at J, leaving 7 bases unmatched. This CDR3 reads CASSHVRLAGGYEQYF. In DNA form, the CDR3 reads TGTGCCAGCAGCCACGTACGACTAGCGGGAGGCTACGAGCAGTACTTC.

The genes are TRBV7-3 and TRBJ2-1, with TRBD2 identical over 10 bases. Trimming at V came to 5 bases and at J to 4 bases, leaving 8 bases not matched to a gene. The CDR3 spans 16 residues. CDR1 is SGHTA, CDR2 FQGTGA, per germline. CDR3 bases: TGTGCCAGCAGCGCCCGGACTAGCGGAGTATACAATGAGCAGTTCTTC. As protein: CASSARTSGVYNEQFF.

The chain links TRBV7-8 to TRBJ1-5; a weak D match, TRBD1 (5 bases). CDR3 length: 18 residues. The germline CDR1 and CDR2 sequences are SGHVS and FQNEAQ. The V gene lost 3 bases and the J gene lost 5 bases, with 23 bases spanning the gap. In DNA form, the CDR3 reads TGTGCCAGCAGCTTCGTACCGTCGTGGGGGGAAGCGGATCAGCCCCAGCATTTT. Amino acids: CASSFVPSWGEADQPQHF.

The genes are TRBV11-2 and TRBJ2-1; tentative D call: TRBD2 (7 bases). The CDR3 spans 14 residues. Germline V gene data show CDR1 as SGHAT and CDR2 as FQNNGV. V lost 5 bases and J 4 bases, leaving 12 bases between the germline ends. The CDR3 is CASSLGGAYNEQFF. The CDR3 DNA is TGTGCCAGCAGCCTTGGGGGGGCGTACAATGAGCAGTTCTTC.

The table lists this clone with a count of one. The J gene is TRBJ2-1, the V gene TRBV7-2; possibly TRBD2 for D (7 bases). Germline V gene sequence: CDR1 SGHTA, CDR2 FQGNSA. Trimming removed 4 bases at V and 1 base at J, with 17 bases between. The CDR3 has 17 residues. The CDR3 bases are TGTGCCAGCAGCTCGAGGGGGGGGGCAGCTTCCTACAATGAGCAGTTCTTC. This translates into CASSSRGGAASYNEQFF. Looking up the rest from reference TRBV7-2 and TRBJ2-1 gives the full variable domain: GAGVSQSPSNKVTEKGKDVELRCDPISGHTALYWYRQSLGQGLEFLIYFQGNSAPDKSGLPSDRFSAERTGGSVSTLTIQRTQQEDSAVYLCASSSRGGAASYNEQFFGPGTRLTVL.

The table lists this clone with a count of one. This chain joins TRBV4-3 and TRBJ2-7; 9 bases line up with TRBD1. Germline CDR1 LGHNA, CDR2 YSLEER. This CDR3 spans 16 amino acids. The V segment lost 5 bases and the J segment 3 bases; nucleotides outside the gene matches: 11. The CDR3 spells CASSAFTGGWGYEQYF. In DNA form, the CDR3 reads TGCGCCAGCAGCGCATTCACAGGGGGCTGGGGCTACGAGCAGTACTTC.

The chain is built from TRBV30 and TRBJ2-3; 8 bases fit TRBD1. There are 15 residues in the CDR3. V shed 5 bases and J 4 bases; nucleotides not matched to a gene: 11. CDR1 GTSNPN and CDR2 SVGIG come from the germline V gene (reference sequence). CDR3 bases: TGTGCCTGGCAAACAGGGGGAATATCCCCAGATACGCAGTATTTT. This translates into CAWQTGGISPDTQYF.

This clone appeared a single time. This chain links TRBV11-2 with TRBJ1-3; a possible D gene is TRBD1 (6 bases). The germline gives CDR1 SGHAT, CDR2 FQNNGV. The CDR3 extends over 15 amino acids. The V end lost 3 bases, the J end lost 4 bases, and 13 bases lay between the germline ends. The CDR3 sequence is CASSFHRDTGNTIYF. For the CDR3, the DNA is TGTGCCAGCAGCTTTCACCGGGACACCGGAAACACCATATATTTT. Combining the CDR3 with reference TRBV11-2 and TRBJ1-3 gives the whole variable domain EAGVAQSPRYKIIEKRQSVAFWCNPISGHATLYWYQQILGQGPKLLIQFQNNGVVDDSQLPKDRFSAERLKGVDSTLKIQPAKLEDSAVYLCASSFHRDTGNTIYFGEGSWLTVV.

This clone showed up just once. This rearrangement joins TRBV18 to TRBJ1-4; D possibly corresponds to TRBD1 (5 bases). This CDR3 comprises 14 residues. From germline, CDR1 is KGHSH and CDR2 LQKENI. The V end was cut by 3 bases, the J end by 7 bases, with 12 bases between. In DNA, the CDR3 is TGTGCCAGCTCACCCCAGGGCACAAGTGAAAAACTGTTTTTT. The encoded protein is CASSPQGTSEKLFF.

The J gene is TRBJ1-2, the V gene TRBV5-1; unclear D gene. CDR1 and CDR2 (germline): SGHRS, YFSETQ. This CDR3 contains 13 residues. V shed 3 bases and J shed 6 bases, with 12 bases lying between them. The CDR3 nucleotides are TGCGCCAGCAGCTCTCATGGGCAGGATGGCTACACCTTC. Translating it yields CASSSHGQDGYTF.

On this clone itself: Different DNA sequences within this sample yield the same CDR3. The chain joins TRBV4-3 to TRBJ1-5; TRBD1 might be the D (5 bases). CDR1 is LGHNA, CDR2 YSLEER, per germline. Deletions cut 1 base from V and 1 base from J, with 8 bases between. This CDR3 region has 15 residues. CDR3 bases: TGCGCCAGCAGCCAAGGTCAGGGAAGCAATCAGCCCCAGCATTTT. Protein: CASSQGQGSNQPQHF.

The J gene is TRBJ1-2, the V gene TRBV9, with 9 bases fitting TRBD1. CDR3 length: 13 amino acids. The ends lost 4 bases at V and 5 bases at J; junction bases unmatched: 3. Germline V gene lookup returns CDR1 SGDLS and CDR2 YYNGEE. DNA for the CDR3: TGTGCCAGCAGCCGACAGGGGGGGTATGGCTACACCTTC. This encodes CASSRQGGYGYTF.

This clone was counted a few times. CDR3 DNA: TGCAGCGTTGGGGGGGACAATCAGCCCCAGCATTTT. Translated: CSVGGDNQPQHF. The rearrangement joins TRBV29-1 to TRBJ1-5; TRBD1 might be the D (5 bases). Germline assignment: CDR1 SQVTM and CDR2 ANQGSEA. This CDR3 region has 12 residues. V lost 4 bases and J lost 3, with 7 bases in between.

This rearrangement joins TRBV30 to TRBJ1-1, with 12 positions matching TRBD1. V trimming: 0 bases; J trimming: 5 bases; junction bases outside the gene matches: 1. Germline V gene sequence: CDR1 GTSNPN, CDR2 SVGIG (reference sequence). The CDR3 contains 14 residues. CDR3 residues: CAWSVGQGATEAFF. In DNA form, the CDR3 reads TGTGCCTGGAGTGTGGGACAGGGGGCAACTGAAGCTTTCTTT.

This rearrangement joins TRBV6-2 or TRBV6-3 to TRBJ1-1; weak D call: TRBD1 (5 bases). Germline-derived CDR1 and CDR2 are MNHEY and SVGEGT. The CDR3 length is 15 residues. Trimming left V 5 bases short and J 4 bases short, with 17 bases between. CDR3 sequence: CASSVTVSQGTEAFF. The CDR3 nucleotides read TGTGCCAGCAGTGTGACAGTGTCGCAGGGCACTGAAGCTTTCTTT.

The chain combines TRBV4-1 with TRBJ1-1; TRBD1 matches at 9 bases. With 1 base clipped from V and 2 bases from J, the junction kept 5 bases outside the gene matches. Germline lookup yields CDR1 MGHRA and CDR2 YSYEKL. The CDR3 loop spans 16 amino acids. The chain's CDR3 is CASSQADRGTNTEAFF. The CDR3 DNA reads TGCGCCAGCAGCCAAGCCGACAGGGGGACAAACACTGAAGCTTTCTTT.

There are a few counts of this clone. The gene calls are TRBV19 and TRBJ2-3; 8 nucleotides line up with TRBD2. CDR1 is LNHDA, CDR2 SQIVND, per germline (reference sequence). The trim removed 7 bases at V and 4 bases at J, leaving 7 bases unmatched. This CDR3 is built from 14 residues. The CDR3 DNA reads TGTGCCAGTAAGGACGCAGCGGGAGCAGATACGCAGTATTTT. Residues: CASKDAAGADTQYF.

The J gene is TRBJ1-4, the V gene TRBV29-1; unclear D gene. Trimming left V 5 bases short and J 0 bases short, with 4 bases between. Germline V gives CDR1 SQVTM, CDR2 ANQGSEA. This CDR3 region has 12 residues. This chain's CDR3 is CSVIATNEKLFF. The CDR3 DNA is TGCAGCGTTATAGCAACTAATGAAAAACTGTTTTTT.

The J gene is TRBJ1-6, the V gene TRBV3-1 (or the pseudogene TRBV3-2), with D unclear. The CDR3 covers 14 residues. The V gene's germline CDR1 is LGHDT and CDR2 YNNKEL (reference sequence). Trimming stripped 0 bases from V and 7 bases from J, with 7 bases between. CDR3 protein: CASSQDLQNSPLHF. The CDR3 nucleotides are TGTGCCAGCAGCCAAGATCTACAGAATTCACCCCTCCACTTT.

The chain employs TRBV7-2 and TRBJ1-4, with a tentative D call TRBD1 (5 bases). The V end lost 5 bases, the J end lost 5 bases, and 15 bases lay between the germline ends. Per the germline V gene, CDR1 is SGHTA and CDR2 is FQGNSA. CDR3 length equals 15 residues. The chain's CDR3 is CASSAQWRGNEKLFF. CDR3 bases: TGTGCCAGCAGCGCGCAGTGGCGGGGGAATGAAAAACTGTTTTTT.

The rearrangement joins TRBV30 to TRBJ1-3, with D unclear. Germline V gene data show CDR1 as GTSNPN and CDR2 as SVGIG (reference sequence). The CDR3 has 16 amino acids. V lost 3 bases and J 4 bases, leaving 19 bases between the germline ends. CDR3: CAWRFTTVAGGNTIYF. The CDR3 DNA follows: TGTGCCTGGAGATTTACAACAGTGGCGGGGGGAAACACCATATATTTT.

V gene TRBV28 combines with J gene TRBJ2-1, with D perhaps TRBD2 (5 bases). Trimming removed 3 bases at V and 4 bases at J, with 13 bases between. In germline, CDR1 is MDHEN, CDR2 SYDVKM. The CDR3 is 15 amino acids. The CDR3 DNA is TGTGCCAGCAGTTTCTTAGACCGGGGTTACAATGAGCAGTTCTTC. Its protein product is CASSFLDRGYNEQFF.

CDR3 loop: CASSVGQGTNTGELFF. Written as DNA, the CDR3 is TGTGCCAGCAGCGTGGGGCAGGGAACGAACACCGGGGAGCTGTTTTTT. This chain links TRBV9 with TRBJ2-2, with D perhaps matching TRBD1 (5 bases). Germline CDR1 SGDLS, CDR2 YYNGEE. V lost 2 bases to trimming and J lost 0 bases, with 11 bases between them. The CDR3 covers 16 residues.

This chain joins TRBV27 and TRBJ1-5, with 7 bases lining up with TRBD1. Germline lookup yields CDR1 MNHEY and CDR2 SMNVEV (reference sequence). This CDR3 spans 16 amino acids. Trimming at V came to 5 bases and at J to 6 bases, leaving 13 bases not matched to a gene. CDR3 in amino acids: CASSPRDSHLGQPQHF. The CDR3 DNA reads TGTGCCAGCAGTCCCAGGGACAGTCACCTAGGTCAGCCCCAGCATTTT.

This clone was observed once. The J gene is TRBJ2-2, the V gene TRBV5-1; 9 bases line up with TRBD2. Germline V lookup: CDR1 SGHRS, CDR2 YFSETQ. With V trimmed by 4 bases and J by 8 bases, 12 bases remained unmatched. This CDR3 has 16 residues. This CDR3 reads CASSAHGTSNMGELFF. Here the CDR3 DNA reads TGCGCCAGCAGCGCGCATGGGACTAGCAATATGGGGGAGCTGTTTTTT.

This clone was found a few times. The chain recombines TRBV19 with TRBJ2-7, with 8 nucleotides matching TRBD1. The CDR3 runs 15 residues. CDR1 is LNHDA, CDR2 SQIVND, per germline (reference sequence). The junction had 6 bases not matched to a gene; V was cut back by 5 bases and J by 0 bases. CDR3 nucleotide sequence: TGTGCCAGTAGTGATAGACAGGGGACCTCCTACGAGCAGTACTTC. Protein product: CASSDRQGTSYEQYF.

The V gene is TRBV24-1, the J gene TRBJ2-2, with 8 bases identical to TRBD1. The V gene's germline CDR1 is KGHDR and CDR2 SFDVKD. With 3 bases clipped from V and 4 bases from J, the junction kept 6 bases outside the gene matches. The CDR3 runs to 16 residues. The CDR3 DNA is TGTGCCACCAGTGATCCCGGACAGGGATTCACCGGGGAGCTGTTTTTT. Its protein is CATSDPGQGFTGELFF.

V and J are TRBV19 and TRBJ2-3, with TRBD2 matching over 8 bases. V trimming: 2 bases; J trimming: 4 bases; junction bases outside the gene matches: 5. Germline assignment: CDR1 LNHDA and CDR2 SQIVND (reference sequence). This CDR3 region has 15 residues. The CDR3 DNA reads TGTGCCAGTAGTATACCGGGGGGGGCCTCAGATACGCAGTATTTT. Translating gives CASSIPGGASDTQYF. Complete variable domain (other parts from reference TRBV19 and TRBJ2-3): DGGITQSPKYLFRKEGQNVTLSCEQNLNHDAMYWYRQDPGQGLRLIYYSQIVNDFQKGDIAEGYSVSREKKESFPLTVTSAQKNPTAFYLCASSIPGGASDTQYFGPGTRLTVL.